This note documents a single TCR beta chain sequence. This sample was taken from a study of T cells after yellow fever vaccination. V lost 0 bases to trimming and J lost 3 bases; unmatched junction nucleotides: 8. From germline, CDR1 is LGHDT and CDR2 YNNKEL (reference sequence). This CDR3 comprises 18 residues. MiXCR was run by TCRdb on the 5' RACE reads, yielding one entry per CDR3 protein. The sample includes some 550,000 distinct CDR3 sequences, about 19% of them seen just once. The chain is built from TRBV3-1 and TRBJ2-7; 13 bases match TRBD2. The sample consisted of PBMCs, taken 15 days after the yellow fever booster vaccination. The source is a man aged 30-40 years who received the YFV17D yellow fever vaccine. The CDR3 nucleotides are TGTGCCAGCAGCCAAGACCCCAGGGGACTAGCGGGGAACTACGAGCAGTACTTC. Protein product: CASSQDPRGLAGNYEQYF.